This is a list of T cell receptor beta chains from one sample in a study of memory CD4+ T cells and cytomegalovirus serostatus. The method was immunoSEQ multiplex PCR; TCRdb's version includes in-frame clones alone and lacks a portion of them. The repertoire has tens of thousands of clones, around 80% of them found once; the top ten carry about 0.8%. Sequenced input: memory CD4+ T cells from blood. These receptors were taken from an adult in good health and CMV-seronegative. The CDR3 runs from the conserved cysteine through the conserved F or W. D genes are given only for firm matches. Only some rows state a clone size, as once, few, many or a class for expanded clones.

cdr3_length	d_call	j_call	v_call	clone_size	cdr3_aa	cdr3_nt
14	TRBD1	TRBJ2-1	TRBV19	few	CASSLTGDYNEQFF	TGTGCCAGTAGTTTGACAGGGGACTACAATGAGCAGTTCTTC
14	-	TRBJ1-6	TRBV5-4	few	CASSLEVVGSPLHF	TGTGCCAGCAGCTTGGAGGTTGTGGGTTCACCCCTCCACTTT
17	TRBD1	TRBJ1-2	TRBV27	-	CASSLRATGGNSYGYTF	TGTGCCAGCAGTTTACGGGCGACAGGGGGTAATTCTTATGGCTACACCTTC
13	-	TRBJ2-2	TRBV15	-	CATSRDRPGELFF	TGTGCCACCAGCAGAGATCGACCCGGGGAGCTGTTTTTT
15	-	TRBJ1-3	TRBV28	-	CASSLAYLSGNTIYF	TGTGCCAGCAGTTTAGCATATCTCTCTGGAAACACCATATATTTT
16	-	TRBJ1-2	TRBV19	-	CASSELRQVENYGYTF	TGTGCCAGTTCCGAGTTACGGCAGGTTGAAAACTATGGCTACACCTTC
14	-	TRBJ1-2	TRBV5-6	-	CASSSSDSNYGYTF	TGTGCCAGCAGCTCTAGCGATTCTAACTATGGCTACACCTTC
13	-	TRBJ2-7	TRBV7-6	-	CASSLDPGYEQYF	TGTGCCAGCAGCTTAGATCCGGGCTACGAGCAGTACTTC
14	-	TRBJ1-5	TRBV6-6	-	CASSYSGGGQPQHF	TGTGCCAGCAGTTATTCCGGCGGGGGGCAGCCCCAGCATTTT
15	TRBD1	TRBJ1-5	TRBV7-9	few	CASSKGTGRGQPQHF	TGTGCCAGCAGCAAAGGGACAGGGAGGGGACAGCCCCAGCATTTT
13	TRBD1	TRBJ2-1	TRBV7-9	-	CASNGQGGNEQFF	TGTGCCAGCAACGGACAGGGAGGTAATGAGCAGTTCTTC
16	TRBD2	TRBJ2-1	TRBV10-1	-	CASSESRTSGGNEQFF	TGCGCCAGCAGTGAGTCCAGAACTAGCGGAGGCAATGAGCAGTTCTTC
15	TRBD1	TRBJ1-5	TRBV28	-	CASSFTGAFNQPQHF	TGTGCCAGCAGTTTCACAGGGGCGTTCAATCAGCCCCAGCATTTT
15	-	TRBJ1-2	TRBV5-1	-	CASSCPAGVNYGYTF	TGCGCCAGCAGCTGCCCCGCGGGGGTTAACTATGGCTACACCTTC
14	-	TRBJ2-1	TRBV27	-	CASSSASGTNEQFF	TGTGCCAGCAGTTCCGCCTCGGGGACAAATGAGCAGTTCTTC
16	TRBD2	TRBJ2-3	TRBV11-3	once	CASSRLAGKSTDTQYF	TGTGCCAGCAGTCGACTAGCGGGGAAGAGCACAGATACGCAGTATTTT
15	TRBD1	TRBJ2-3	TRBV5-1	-	CASSLYRDRGDTQYF	TGCGCCAGCAGCTTATACCGGGACAGGGGGGATACGCAGTATTTT
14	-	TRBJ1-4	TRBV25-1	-	CASSDIGRHEKLFF	TGTGCCAGCAGTGATATAGGACGACACGAAAAACTGTTTTTT
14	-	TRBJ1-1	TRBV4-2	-	CASSQGTLNTEAFF	TGTGCCAGCAGCCAGGGGACTCTGAACACTGAAGCTTTCTTT
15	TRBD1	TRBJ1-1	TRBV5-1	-	CASSLSQGVGTEAFF	TGCGCCAGCAGCTTGTCCCAGGGGGTGGGCACTGAAGCTTTCTTT
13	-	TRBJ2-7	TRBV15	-	CATSREASYEQYF	TGTGCCACCAGCAGAGAGGCGAGCTACGAGCAGTACTTC
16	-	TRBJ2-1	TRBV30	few	CAWSGPTLLAYNEQFF	TGTGCCTGGAGTGGCCCCACCCTACTAGCCTACAATGAGCAGTTCTTC
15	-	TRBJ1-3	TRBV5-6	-	CASSLPTGSGNTIYF	TGTGCCAGCAGCTTACCCACAGGCTCTGGAAACACCATATATTTT
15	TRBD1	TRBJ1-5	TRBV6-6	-	CASSYSDREGQPQHF	TGTGCCAGCAGTTACTCGGACAGGGAGGGACAGCCCCAGCATTTT
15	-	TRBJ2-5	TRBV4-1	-	CASSQGGSPRETQYF	TGCGCCAGCAGCCAGGGGGGTAGCCCCAGGGAGACCCAGTACTTC
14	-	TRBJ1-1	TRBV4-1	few	CASSQGGPNTEAFF	TGCGCCAGCAGCCAAGGGGGTCCGAACACTGAAGCTTTCTTT
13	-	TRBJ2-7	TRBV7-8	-	CASSYMMAVEQYF	TGTGCCAGCAGCTATATGATGGCCGTCGAGCAGTACTTC
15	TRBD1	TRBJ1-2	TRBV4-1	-	CASSVRDRVWEGYTF	TGCGCCAGCAGCGTGAGGGACAGGGTGTGGGAAGGCTACACCTTC
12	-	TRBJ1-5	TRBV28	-	CASSPPSRDKHF	TGTGCCAGCAGTCCTCCAAGCCGGGACAAACATTTT
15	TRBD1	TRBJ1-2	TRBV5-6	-	CASSLGRQGAGGYTF	TGTGCCAGCAGCTTGGGAAGACAGGGGGCGGGAGGCTACACCTTC
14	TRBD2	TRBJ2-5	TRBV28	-	CASSSLAGAETQYF	TGTGCCAGCAGTTCCTTAGCGGGAGCCGAGACCCAGTACTTC
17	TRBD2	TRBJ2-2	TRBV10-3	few	CAISERTSGGNTGELFF	TGTGCCATCAGTGAGAGGACTAGCGGGGGGAACACCGGGGAGCTGTTTTTT
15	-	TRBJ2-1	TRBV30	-	CAWTLQGGSYNEQFF	TGTGCCTGGACTTTACAGGGAGGATCCTACAATGAGCAGTTCTTC
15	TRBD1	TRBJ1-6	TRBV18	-	CASSPRRDRNSPLHF	TGTGCCAGCTCACCACGCCGGGACAGAAATTCACCCCTCCACTTT
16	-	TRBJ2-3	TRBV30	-	CAWSKAGMRGTDTQYF	TGTGCCTGGAGTAAGGCAGGGATGAGGGGCACAGATACGCAGTATTTT
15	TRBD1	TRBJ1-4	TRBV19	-	CASSSAGTGSEKLFF	TGTGCCAGTAGTAGTGCCGGGACAGGGAGTGAAAAACTGTTTTTT
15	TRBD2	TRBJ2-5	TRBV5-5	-	CASSFLGLAEETQYF	TGTGCCAGCAGCTTCCTGGGACTAGCGGAGGAGACCCAGTACTTC
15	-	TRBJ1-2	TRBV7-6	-	CASSLRQDFSYGYTF	TGTGCCAGCAGCTTACGACAGGATTTCTCCTATGGCTACACCTTC
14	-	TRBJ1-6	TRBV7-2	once	CASSQNSADSPLHF	TGTGCCAGCAGTCAGAATAGCGCTGATTCACCCCTCCACTTT
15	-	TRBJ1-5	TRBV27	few	CASSLLGPGDQPQHF	TGTGCCAGCAGTTTATTGGGGCCTGGGGATCAGCCCCAGCATTTT
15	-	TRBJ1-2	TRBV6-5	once	CASRKKPQGWGGYTF	TGTGCCAGCAGGAAGAAGCCGCAGGGTTGGGGCGGCTACACCTTC
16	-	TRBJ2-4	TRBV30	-	CAWFPPGGGRGNIQYF	TGTGCCTGGTTTCCTCCCGGGGGCGGAAGGGGAAACATTCAGTACTTC